This T cell receptor beta chain was sequenced for a study of shared clonotypes between healthy human individuals (dated by TCRdb to the early 2020s). The study in broad terms: The cohort comprised a couple of women and three men aged 18 to 49 years. For each donor, three plates each were used for CD4 naive and CD4 memory, two plates were used for CD8 naive, and one plate was used for CD8 memory. To estimate repertoire size and how much clonotype sharing occurs between individuals, the study deeply sequenced the blood TCR repertoires of about 5 healthy adults. To increase sequencing depth and limit assay-specific biases, different laboratories used diverse techniques to prepare libraries and sequence TCR repertoires. Between about 0.9 and 9 billion PBMCs per donor were obtained by leukapheresis. The paper as a whole reports these results and caveats: Larger estimated clonotype richness was generally found for naive subsets than for memory subsets. Sampling was restricted to blood, and TCR repertoires in tissues likely differ from the TCR repertoires found in blood. Pairwise subsampling led to the expectation that sequencing depth would affect the degree of clonotype sharing among donors. Because the study included a small number of donors, the genetic and exposure-history diversity represented was limited. Incomplete sequencing was indicated by rarefaction of sorted-subset datasets, despite the large sequencing depth. Compared with non-shared clonotypes, clonotypes shared by all four sorted-subset donors had higher generation probabilities. When a few donors were compared, the shared fraction of clonotypes was about 5.5% for naive CD4, around 4% for naive CD8, 2.3% for memory CD4, and roughly 0.4% for memory CD8.

In the germline V gene, CDR1 corresponds to MNHEY and CDR2 to SVGAGI. Taken from cysteine to phenylalanine, the CDR3 has 14 residues. CDR3 DNA only is kept here, 42 bases in frame from base 1. V gives up 6 bases and J gives up 4 bases, and the segment between their germline ends measures 15 bases. In this sample, this clone turned up a few times. Which antigen it targets is not known. Base qualities are not at hand, and no much larger clone is one base apart. The donors were healthy, HIV-negative adults who had no recently reported acute infections or vaccinations. All donors were Caucasian adults living in Nashville, Tennessee, USA. Magnetic negative selection was used to enrich CD4+ T cells, after which naive cells were positively selected on CD45RA and the negative fraction became the memory subset. Blood was obtained by leukapheresis, after which PBMCs were separated by Ficoll-Histopaque density gradient centrifugation and cryopreserved in liquid nitrogen vapor phase. Analytical flow cytometry was used to check the purity and quantity of each magnetically sorted T cell population. Each sorted fraction had its genomic DNA isolated and then quantified by UV absorbance on a Nanodrop 2000c.

Using the deep immunoSEQ assay, TCR CDR3 regions were amplified from genomic DNA by multiplex PCR. Extracted genomic DNA from each cell subset was spread evenly across all wells of several immunoSEQ 96-well plates, with each plate serving as a replicate. For sorted subsets, each replicate PCR was loaded with about 0.2 ug genomic DNA, equivalent to approximately 33,000 T cell genomes. Purified libraries were measured with a Qubit 3.0 fluorometer, size-checked on a Bioanalyzer 2100, and measured again with the KAPA Library Quantification kit. Each immunoSEQ 96-well plate was sequenced on its own single-read 150-cycle Illumina NextSeq 550 flow cell. The authors' analysis ran thus. Because the immunoSEQ output held only junctional sequences and lacked quality scores, the filtering could not match the filtering applied to full-length reads. To assign V/J genes and CDR3, sequences were annotated using PyIR, a Python wrapper for IgBLAST v1.9, with IMGT germline references. Reads with weak V/J assignments (E-value above 1e-6), missing CDR3, stop codons, out-of-frame junctions, or ambiguous translated residues were removed. A V3J clonotype was defined by an identical inferred V gene, J gene, and CDR3 amino acid sequence. Percentage overlap between repertoires was computed as shared unique clonotypes divided by the size of the smaller repertoire. Richness of each repertoire was evaluated using RTK rarefaction, the Chao1 estimator, and Recon v2.1 estimates of unobserved clonotypes. OLGA was used to compute generation probabilities for all TCRbeta clonotypes that the gDNA method yielded from a handful of donors. The table comes from immuneACCESS by way of TCRdb, which keeps in-frame sequences with V and J called. Part of the clones is missing from these tables; in studies checked, under half for an unresolved V gene and the rest for unknown reasons. Clone size and the V and J calls come from that table; the DNA yielded D and trimming. The sample records under 1,100,000 clones, under 80% of which are singletons. The top ten clonotypes cover over 1.3% of the sample.

The V and J genes are TRBV6-5 and TRBJ1-1, with the identity of the D gene unclear. The receptor's source is a man between 18 and 29 years old in good health. Sequencing was carried out using memory CD4+ T cells sorted from blood. The sample's cell subset or site label, in plain terms: CD45RA-negative fraction. The CDR3 reads CASRFQSISTEAFF. Read as DNA, the sequence is TGTGCCAGCAGATTTCAGTCGATATCCACTGAAGCTTTCTTT.